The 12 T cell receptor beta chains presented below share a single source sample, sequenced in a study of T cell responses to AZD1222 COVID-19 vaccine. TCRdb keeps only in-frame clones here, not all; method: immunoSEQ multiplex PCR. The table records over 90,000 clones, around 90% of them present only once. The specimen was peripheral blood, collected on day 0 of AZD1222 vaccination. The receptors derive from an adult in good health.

The CDR3 loop reads CASSPPRRGAPGEQYF. In nucleotides, the CDR3 is TGTGCCAGCTCACCCCCTCGCCGGGGGGCCCCGGGAGAGCAGTACTTC. This sequence joins TRBV18 and TRBJ2-7; a weak D match, TRBD2 (7 bases). Germline lookup yields CDR1 KGHSH and CDR2 LQKENI. The V and J ends lost 3 bases and 7 bases respectively, with 22 bases between them. The CDR3 has 16 amino acids.

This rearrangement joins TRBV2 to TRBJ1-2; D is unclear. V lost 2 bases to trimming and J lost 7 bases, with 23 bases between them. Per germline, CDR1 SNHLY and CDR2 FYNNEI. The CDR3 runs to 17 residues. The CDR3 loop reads CASSENPVHLLGRGYTF. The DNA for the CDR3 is TGTGCCAGCAGTGAAAACCCCGTACACCTACTTGGACGTGGCTACACCTTC.

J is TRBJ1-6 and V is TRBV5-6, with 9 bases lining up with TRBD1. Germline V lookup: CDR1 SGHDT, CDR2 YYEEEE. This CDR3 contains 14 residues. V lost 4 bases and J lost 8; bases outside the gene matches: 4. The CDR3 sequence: CASSLRDRDSPLHF. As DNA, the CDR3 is TGTGCCAGCAGCCTGAGGGACAGGGATTCACCCCTCCACTTT.

CDR3: CASSVGVGVLNEKLFF. Here the CDR3 DNA reads TGTGCCAGCAGCGTAGGGGTGGGGGTCCTCAATGAAAAACTGTTTTTT. This sequence joins TRBV9 and TRBJ1-4; possible D gene TRBD1, 5 bases. Germline values: CDR1 SGDLS, CDR2 YYNGEE. V was cut by 0 bases and J by 5 bases, with 14 bases left in between. The CDR3 runs to 16 residues.

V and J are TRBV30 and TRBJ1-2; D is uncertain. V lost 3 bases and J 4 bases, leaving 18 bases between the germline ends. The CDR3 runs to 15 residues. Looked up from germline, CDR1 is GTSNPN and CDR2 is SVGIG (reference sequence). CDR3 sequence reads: CAWSPQPPGRYGYTF. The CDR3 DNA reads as TGTGCCTGGAGCCCCCAACCACCCGGTCGCTATGGCTACACCTTC.

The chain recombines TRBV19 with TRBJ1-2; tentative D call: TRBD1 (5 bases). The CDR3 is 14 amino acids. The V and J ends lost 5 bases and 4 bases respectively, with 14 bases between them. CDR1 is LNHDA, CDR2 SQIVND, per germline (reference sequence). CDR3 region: CASSEPGRSYGYTF. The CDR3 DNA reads TGTGCCAGTAGTGAGCCAGGGCGCAGCTATGGCTACACCTTC.

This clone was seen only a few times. The CDR3 sequence: CASSIDQGLEGYTF. In DNA, the CDR3 is TGCGCCAGCAGCATTGACCAGGGTCTTGAGGGCTACACCTTC. V is TRBV5-1 and J is TRBJ1-2; possibly TRBD1 for D (5 bases). CDR3 length equals 14 residues. The germline V and J ends were trimmed by 4 bases and 8 bases, with 18 bases remaining between them. Germline V gives CDR1 SGHRS, CDR2 YFSETQ.

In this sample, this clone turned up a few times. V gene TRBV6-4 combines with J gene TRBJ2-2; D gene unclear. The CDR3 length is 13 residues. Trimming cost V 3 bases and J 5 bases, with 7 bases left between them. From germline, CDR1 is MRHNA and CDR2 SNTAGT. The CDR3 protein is CASSEGSTGELFF. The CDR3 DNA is TGTGCCAGCAGTGAAGGCTCAACCGGGGAGCTGTTTTTT.

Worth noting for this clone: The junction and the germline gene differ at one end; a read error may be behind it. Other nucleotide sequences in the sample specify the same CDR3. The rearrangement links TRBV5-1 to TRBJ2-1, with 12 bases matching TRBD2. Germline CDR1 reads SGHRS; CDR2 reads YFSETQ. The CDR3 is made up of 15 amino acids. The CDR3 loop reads CASSPSGGAGNEQFF. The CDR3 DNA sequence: TGCGCTAGCAGCCCTAGCGGGGGGGCTGGTAATGAGCAGTTCTTC.

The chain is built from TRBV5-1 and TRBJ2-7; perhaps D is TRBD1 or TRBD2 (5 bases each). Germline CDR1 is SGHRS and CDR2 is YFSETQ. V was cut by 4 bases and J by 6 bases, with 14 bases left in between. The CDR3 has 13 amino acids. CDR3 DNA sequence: TGCGCCAGCAGCAACGGGGACCGACCCGAGCAGTACTTC. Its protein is CASSNGDRPEQYF.

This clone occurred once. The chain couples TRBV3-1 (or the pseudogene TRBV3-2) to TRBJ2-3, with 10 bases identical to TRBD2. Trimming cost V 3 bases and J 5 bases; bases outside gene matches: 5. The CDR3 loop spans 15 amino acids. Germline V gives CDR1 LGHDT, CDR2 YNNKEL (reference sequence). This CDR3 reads CASSQTGTSVDTQYF. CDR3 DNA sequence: TGTGCCAGCAGCCAGACGGGGACTAGCGTAGATACGCAGTATTTT.

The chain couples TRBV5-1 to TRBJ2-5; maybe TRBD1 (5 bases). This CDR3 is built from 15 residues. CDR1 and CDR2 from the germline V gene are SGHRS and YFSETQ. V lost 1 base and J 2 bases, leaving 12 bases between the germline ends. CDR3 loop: CASSLYDSLQETQYF. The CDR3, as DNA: TGCGCCAGCAGCTTGTACGACAGTTTACAAGAGACCCAGTACTTC. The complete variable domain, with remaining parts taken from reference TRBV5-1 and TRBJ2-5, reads KAGVTQTPRYLIKTRGQQVTLSCSPISGHRSVSWYQQTPGQGLQFLFEYFSETQRNKGNFPGRFSGRQFSNSRSEMNVSTLELGDSALYLCASSLYDSLQETQYFGPGTRLLVL.